This entry lists 28 T cell receptor beta chains sequenced from one sample in a study of cytomegalovirus exposure and HLA in healthy donors. The PCR made use of 60 Vbeta and 13 Jbeta primers. Using immunoSEQ multiplex PCR, the repertoire was profiled, and TCRdb retains in-frame clones only, with some absent. The sample lists under 200,000 clones, 75% to 90% occurring once. The source material was PBMCs. The origin of the receptors is a girl aged 2-15 years in good health and CMV-seropositive.

In its sample, this clone was seen once. This chain joins TRBV5-4 and TRBJ1-1; 11 nucleotides align to TRBD1. Germline lookup yields CDR1 SGHNT and CDR2 YYREEE (reference sequence). This CDR3 spans 15 amino acids. With 3 bases clipped from V and 4 bases from J, the junction kept 5 bases outside the gene matches. The CDR3 DNA is TGTGCCAGCAGCTGGACAGGGGGCGCTGTCACTGAAGCTTTCTTT. This codes for CASSWTGGAVTEAFF.

For the CDR3, the DNA is TGTGCCAGCAACCGACAGGGGGGCTTCATGAACACTGAAGCTTTCTTT. Amino acid sequence: CASNRQGGFMNTEAFF. This chain connects TRBV4-2 to TRBJ1-1, with TRBD1 matching over 9 bases. The CDR3 spans 16 residues. Per germline, CDR1 LGHNA and CDR2 YNFKEQ. Trimming at V came to 7 bases and at J to 0 bases, leaving 9 bases not matched to a gene.

This clone was seen only once. This chain links TRBV30 with TRBJ1-1; tentative D call: TRBD1 (5 bases). The CDR3 has 11 amino acids. Deletions cut 3 bases from V and 9 bases from J, with 11 bases between. The germline V gene encodes CDR1 GTSNPN and CDR2 SVGIG (reference sequence). The CDR3 nucleotides read TGTGCCTGGAGCAGGGCATCCCAAGCTTTCTTT. Translating it yields CAWSRASQAFF.

This clone has a single count. The chain joins TRBV14 to TRBJ2-1; the match to TRBD1 covers 10 bases. CDR3 length: 15 amino acids. The germline V gene encodes CDR1 SGHDN and CDR2 FVKESK. V lost 5 bases, J lost 8 bases, and 9 bases stayed unmatched. The CDR3 protein is CASSVDRGRIYEQFF. The CDR3 bases are TGTGCCAGCAGCGTCGACAGGGGGCGTATCTATGAGCAGTTCTTC.

The gene calls are TRBV28 and TRBJ2-3; TRBD2 aligns across 7 bases. The V segment lost 7 bases and the J segment 7 bases; nucleotides outside the gene matches: 14. This CDR3 is built from 15 residues. CDR1 MDHEN and CDR2 SYDVKM come from the germline V gene. The CDR3 DNA reads TGTGCCAGCACTTACTATCGGGGGGTGCGAAATACGCAGTATTTT. Protein product: CASTYYRGVRNTQYF.

A note on this clone: Other DNA sequences in this sample translate to the same CDR3. The rearrangement uses TRBV30 and TRBJ1-5; a weak D match, TRBD1 (6 bases). This CDR3 has 14 residues. Germline V gene sequence: CDR1 GTSNPN, CDR2 SVGIG (reference sequence). Trimming took 3 bases from V and 2 from J, leaving 11 bases between them. The CDR3 sequence is CAWSPGVGNQPQHF. CDR3 bases: TGTGCCTGGAGCCCAGGGGTGGGCAATCAGCCCCAGCATTTT.

CDR3 coding DNA: TGTGCTAGTGGCCCTCCATTAGCGGCCCTTAATGTGAATGAGCAGTTCTTC. Protein: CASGPPLAALNVNEQFF. The gene calls are TRBV12-5 and TRBJ2-1; possibly TRBD2 for D (6 bases). The CDR3 extends over 17 amino acids. The V and J ends lost 6 bases and 7 bases respectively, with 25 bases between them. Germline CDR1 LGHNT, CDR2 FRNRAP.

The chain uses TRBV30 and TRBJ1-1, with unresolved D. This CDR3 has 14 residues. Between the trimmed V and J ends, which lost 0 bases and 0 bases, there was a span of 8 bases. CDR1 GTSNPN and CDR2 SVGIG come from the germline V gene (reference sequence). The CDR3 is CAWSVHIMNTEAFF. In nucleotides, the CDR3 is TGTGCCTGGAGTGTACATATCATGAACACTGAAGCTTTCTTT.

The chain combines TRBV6-6 with TRBJ1-2, with D perhaps TRBD1 (5 bases). Trimming pared 4 bases from V and 3 bases from J, leaving 18 bases between. The CDR3 is 16 amino acids. CDR1 is MNHNY, CDR2 SVGAGI, per germline (reference sequence). The CDR3 DNA follows: TGTGCCAGCAGTTCATTACAGGTTCCGGGGGACTATGGCTACACCTTC. It specifies CASSSLQVPGDYGYTF.

This chain links TRBV9 with TRBJ1-1; D not certain. V lost 4 bases, J lost 0 bases, and 13 bases lay in between. CDR3 size: 15 residues. CDR1 SGDLS and CDR2 YYNGEE come from the germline V gene. CDR3 DNA: TGTGCCAGCAGCCCCCGGGGAGCGATGAACACTGAAGCTTTCTTT. Translating gives CASSPRGAMNTEAFF.

This chain joins TRBV19 and TRBJ2-7, with TRBD1 as a possible D gene (6 bases). The V and J ends lost 6 bases and 5 bases respectively, with 23 bases between them. Germline lookup yields CDR1 LNHDA and CDR2 SQIVND (reference sequence). This CDR3 region has 16 residues. CDR3 loop: CASSPRRRNRDHEQYF. The CDR3 coding sequence is TGTGCCAGTAGCCCGAGAAGAAGAAACAGGGACCACGAGCAGTACTTC.

The rearrangement links TRBV28 to TRBJ1-2, with a weak D call TRBD1 (6 bases). The CDR3 is 14 amino acids. Germline assignment: CDR1 MDHEN and CDR2 SYDVKM. The V end lost 5 bases, the J end lost 4 bases, and 14 bases lay between the germline ends. The CDR3: CASSEYRALYGYTF. CDR3 nucleotides: TGTGCCAGCAGTGAATACAGGGCCCTCTATGGCTACACCTTC.

The rearrangement links TRBV5-8 to TRBJ2-7; no definite D call. The length of the CDR3 is 16 residues. Germline lookup yields CDR1 SGHTS and CDR2 YDEGEE. V dropped 6 bases and J dropped 0 bases, with 19 bases sitting between them. The CDR3 protein is CASTPTVSTHSYEQYF. Written as DNA, the CDR3 is TGTGCCAGCACGCCGACGGTATCGACACACTCCTACGAGCAGTACTTC. Full variable domain (missing parts from reference TRBV5-8 and TRBJ2-7): EAGVTQSPTHLIKTRGQQATLRCSPISGHTSVYWYQQALGLGLQFLLWYDEGEERNRGNFPPRFSGRQFPNYSSELNVNALELEDSALYLCASTPTVSTHSYEQYFGPGTRLTVT.

The chain carries TRBV5-6 and TRBJ2-1, with D possibly TRBD1 on 5 matching bases. The germline V gene has CDR1 SGHDT and CDR2 YYEEEE. The CDR3 runs 12 residues. Trimming took off 4 bases at V and 4 bases at J, with 6 bases between the two ends. The CDR3 spells CASSGAYNEQFF. CDR3 DNA sequence: TGTGCCAGCAGCGGGGCTTACAATGAGCAGTTCTTC. Supplemented by reference TRBV5-6 and TRBJ2-1, the full variable domain reads DAGVTQSPTHLIKTRGQQVTLRCSPKSGHDTVSWYQQALGQGPQFIFQYYEEEERQRGNFPDRFSGHQFPNYSSELNVNALLLGDSALYLCASSGAYNEQFFGPGTRLTVL.

The chain is built from TRBV5-1 and TRBJ1-2, with D uncertain. Germline loops: CDR1 SGHRS, CDR2 YFSETQ. V was trimmed by 4 bases and J by 7 bases, leaving 14 bases between them. This CDR3 comprises 13 residues. CDR3: CASSLDGPLGYTF. CDR3 sequence (DNA): TGCGCCAGCAGCCTGGACGGTCCTCTTGGCTACACCTTC.

The DNA for the CDR3 is TGTGCCTGGAGCGCCCAGGGTGGTACGCAGTATTTT. This translates into CAWSAQGGTQYF. The chain employs TRBV30 and TRBJ2-3, with D perhaps TRBD1 (5 bases). CDR1 GTSNPN and CDR2 SVGIG come from the germline V gene (reference sequence). The CDR3 is 12 amino acids. With 3 bases removed from V and 8 bases from J, the gap between germline ends came to 12 bases.

Here the CDR3 DNA reads TGTGCCAGCAGCTTCGGGACTAGCGGGCAAGAGACCCAGTACTTC. Translation gives CASSFGTSGQETQYF. The chain is built from TRBV7-9 and TRBJ2-5; TRBD2 agrees at 12 bases. With 3 bases clipped from V and 2 bases from J, the junction kept 1 base outside the gene matches. From germline, CDR1 is SEHNR and CDR2 FQNEAQ (reference sequence). The CDR3 runs 15 residues.

This clone was picked up a small number of times. V gene TRBV5-1 combines with J gene TRBJ1-1; 7 bases agree with TRBD1. This CDR3 has 14 residues. V dropped 4 bases and J dropped 5; count of bases not matched to a gene: 8. Germline V gene lookup returns CDR1 SGHRS and CDR2 YFSETQ. The CDR3 DNA reads as TGCGCCAGCAGCCACCGACAGGGTCGTACTGAAGCTTTCTTT. Translating gives CASSHRQGRTEAFF.

In DNA form, the CDR3 reads TGTGCCATCAGTGCCGGGACAGTACCATATAACTATGGCTACACCTTC. Amino acids: CAISAGTVPYNYGYTF. The chain has TRBV10-3 and TRBJ1-2; 7 bases match TRBD1. The V gene end was trimmed by 4 bases and the J gene end by 1 base; junction bases not matched to a gene: 9. The CDR3 has 16 residues. Germline V lookup: CDR1 ENHRY, CDR2 SYGVKD.

This clone has only a few counts. The V call is TRBV5-1, the J call TRBJ2-6, with D unresolved. This CDR3 has 14 amino acids. Germline-derived CDR1 and CDR2 are SGHRS and YFSETQ. The V and J ends lost 4 bases and 4 bases respectively, with 9 bases between them. Here the CDR3 DNA reads TGCGCCAGCAGCCCCTTAGTCGGGGCCAACGTCCTGACTTTC. Protein sequence: CASSPLVGANVLTF.

V is TRBV6-1 and J is TRBJ1-3, with TRBD1 matching over 10 bases. The CDR3 contains 15 residues. The V and J ends lost 5 bases and 3 bases, in that order; junction bases with no gene match: 4. Germline V lookup: CDR1 MNHNS, CDR2 SASEGT. The chain's CDR3 is CASSPTGGGGNTIYF. CDR3 sequence (DNA): TGTGCCAGCAGTCCGACAGGGGGCGGTGGAAACACCATATATTTT.

The DNA of the CDR3 is TGTGCCAGCAGTCCTCGACTAGCGGGTGGATCGTATCAGTACTTC. This gives the protein CASSPRLAGGSYQYF. The chain recombines TRBV6-1 with TRBJ2-7, with 10 bases identical to TRBD2. Germline V gene data show CDR1 as MNHNS and CDR2 as SASEGT. J gave up 10 bases and V 5 bases, and 14 bases lay outside the gene matches. CDR3 length: 15 amino acids.

CDR3 protein: CASSLRRAPYEQYF. The CDR3 coding sequence is TGTGCCAGCAGCTTGAGGAGGGCCCCCTACGAGCAGTACTTC. V and J are TRBV5-4 and TRBJ2-7, with D maybe TRBD2 (6 bases). The CDR3 length is 14 residues. Germline values: CDR1 SGHNT, CDR2 YYREEE (reference sequence). Trimming stripped 1 base from V and 2 bases from J, with 10 bases between.

This rearrangement joins TRBV6-1 to TRBJ2-7; TRBD2 aligns across 10 bases. The germline gives CDR1 MNHNS, CDR2 SASEGT. J was trimmed by 3 bases and V by 3 bases; bases with no gene match: 11. This CDR3 region has 17 residues. The chain's CDR3 is CASSDLVAGGLRYEQYF. In nucleotides, the CDR3 is TGTGCCAGCAGTGACCTGGTAGCGGGAGGTCTACGCTACGAGCAGTACTTC.

The chain is built from TRBV14 and TRBJ2-7; 7 nucleotides align to TRBD1. The CDR3 consists of 14 residues. V trimming: 4 bases; J trimming: 3 bases; junction bases outside the gene matches: 6. Germline lookup yields CDR1 SGHDN and CDR2 FVKESK. DNA for the CDR3: TGTGCCAGCAGCCCCCGGGACAGCTACTACGAGCAGTACTTC. It is translated as CASSPRDSYYEQYF.

Only a few counts were recorded for this clone. CDR3 sequence (DNA): TGTGCCAGCAGTGAAGCCCGTAATCACAGTCCAAATGAAAAACTGTTTTTT. Its translation is CASSEARNHSPNEKLFF. The genes are TRBV6-1 and TRBJ1-4; D uncertain. The CDR3 is made up of 17 amino acids. V lost 0 bases to trimming and J lost 5 bases, with 16 bases between them. The germline V gene has CDR1 MNHNS and CDR2 SASEGT.

This clone was counted once. The rearrangement uses TRBV18 and TRBJ1-2; unclear D gene. CDR1 KGHSH and CDR2 LQKENI come from the germline V gene. Trimming cost V 2 bases and J 6 bases, with 10 bases left between them. This CDR3 is built from 13 residues. CDR3 in DNA: TGTGCCAGCTCACCAAGCCCGCAAGATGGCTACACCTTC. It codes for CASSPSPQDGYTF.

The chain uses TRBV10-3 and TRBJ1-5; no reliable D call. V was pared by 8 bases and J by 4 bases, with 12 bases between. CDR3 length: 13 residues. Germline V CDR1 and CDR2: ENHRY, SYGVKD. The CDR3 nucleotides read TGTGCCATCGCAAGGGAGAGGAATCAGCCCCAGCATTTT. This codes for CAIARERNQPQHF.